The source of this T cell receptor beta chain is a study of Ad26.COV2.S vaccination and SARS-CoV-2 variants. Across the whole study: Donor participated within the Ad26.COV2.S arm of the COV1001 trial.

In regard to this clone: Its antigen remains unidentified.

Profiling relied on immunoSEQ multiplex PCR, and the TCRdb table lists in-frame clones only, not all of them. The table shows 200,000 to 300,000 clones, with around 89% occurring only once. This CDR3 comprises 14 residues. Trimming removed 0 bases at V and 3 bases at J, with 9 bases between. Per germline, CDR1 MNHEY and CDR2 SVGEGT. Described treatment: around 19 received Ad26.COV2.S at low or high dose, single or two shots; 5 received placebo; per-sample allocation not given. Following the first vaccine or placebo injection, samples were taken on day 63. Overall study findings and caveats: Spike-specific TCR breadth in vaccine recipients exceeded that seen in placebo recipients. In TCR breadth and depth analyses, total T cell responses may have been underestimated. Vaccinees and placebo recipients showed similar non-spike TCR breadth.

The V call is TRBV6-2 or TRBV6-3, the J call TRBJ2-7; D ambiguous. The sequencing used peripheral blood, collected in a trial of Ad26.COV2.S vaccine versus placebo. The sequence derives from a person aged 18 to 59 who received the Ad26.COV2.S COVID-19 vaccine or a placebo. This chain's CDR3 is CASSYSQGFYEQYF. CDR3 nucleotides: TGTGCCAGCAGTTACTCGCAAGGGTTCTACGAGCAGTACTTC.